The 6 T cell receptor beta chains given below trace back to one sample, sequenced in a study of blood T cell repertoires in COVID-19. Clones were sequenced by immunoSEQ multiplex PCR, and TCRdb holds only the in-frame ones, with some missing. Of approximately 240,000 clones listed, roughly 88% were seen once; the top ten hold approximately 2.1%. Sequences were obtained from peripheral blood. The receptors shown here come from a woman in her forties who had recovered from COVID-19.

The V call is TRBV30, the J call TRBJ1-6, with a tentative D call TRBD1 (5 bases). In germline, CDR1 is GTSNPN, CDR2 SVGIG (reference sequence). V lost 5 bases, J lost 7 bases, and 15 bases lay in between. This CDR3 spans 14 amino acids. The CDR3: CAWGEGTENSPLHF. The CDR3 DNA follows: TGTGCCTGGGGGGAAGGGACTGAAAATTCACCCCTCCACTTT.

The chain joins TRBV30 to TRBJ1-2; the match to TRBD1 covers 10 bases. Trimming took 5 bases from V and 8 from J; bases not matched to a gene: 8. CDR1 and CDR2 (germline): GTSNPN, SVGIG (reference sequence). There are 13 residues in the CDR3. The CDR3 region has the DNA TGTGCCTGGGGCCCTGGGACAGGGGTCGGCTACACCTTC. Translation: CAWGPGTGVGYTF.

This chain joins TRBV5-1 and TRBJ1-3, with 9 bases aligning to TRBD1. The CDR3 runs 16 residues. V was clipped by 4 bases and J by 3 bases; unmatched bases: 8. Germline V gene data show CDR1 as SGHRS and CDR2 as YFSETQ. CDR3 sequence: CASSIGDRVVGNTIYF. CDR3 nucleotides: TGCGCCAGCAGCATCGGGGACAGGGTAGTTGGAAACACCATATATTTT.

The sample holds a few counts of this clone. The rearrangement joins TRBV5-5 to TRBJ1-6; D remains unclear. Germline CDR1 is SGHKS and CDR2 is YYEKEE (reference sequence). The CDR3 runs 14 residues. Trimming took off 0 bases at V and 7 bases at J, with 8 bases between the two ends. The CDR3 bases are TGTGCCAGCAGCTTGGACAGATCAAATTCACCCCTCCACTTT. It yields the protein CASSLDRSNSPLHF.

V usage is TRBV7-2 and J usage is TRBJ2-1, with D tentatively TRBD2 (6 bases). Trimming shortened V by 3 bases and J by 4 bases, and 13 bases separated the two germline ends. Germline V gives CDR1 SGHTA, CDR2 FQGNSA. The CDR3 is 15 residues long. The CDR3 bases are TGTGCCAGCAGCTTGTCGGGGGAGTGGTACAATGAGCAGTTCTTC. Its translation is CASSLSGEWYNEQFF.

CDR3 in amino acids: CASSTGVDQPQHF. In nucleotides, the CDR3 is TGTGCCAGCAGTACAGGGGTCGATCAGCCCCAGCATTTT. The chain has TRBV28 and TRBJ1-5; 7 nucleotides align to TRBD1. V lost 5 bases, J lost 5 bases, and 3 bases stayed unmatched. The CDR3 is 13 residues long. Germline values: CDR1 MDHEN, CDR2 SYDVKM.